This T cell receptor beta chain was captured in a study of cytomegalovirus exposure and HLA in healthy donors. Trimming left V 6 bases short and J 2 bases short, with 11 bases between. Germline V lookup: CDR1 MNHNS, CDR2 SASEGT. The CDR3 has 15 residues. In the case of this clone: Antigen: not known.

Study-level findings and limits: There were some V segments, including TRBV6-2 and TRBV6-3, excluded as indistinguishable. It was reportedly the case that the classifier diagnosed cytomegalovirus status with high specificity and sensitivity. The only immune exposure information that was available was CMV serostatus. Earlier analysis yielded a pattern in which most TCR beta V segments were productive about 87% or about 30% of the time.

The PCR made use of 60 Vbeta and 13 Jbeta primers. Some clones are missing from TCRdb's copy, which holds only in-frame ones; the method was immunoSEQ multiplex PCR. The table lists under 250,000 clones, around 85% of them singletons. Input material: PBMCs. The TCR sequence derives from a woman aged 50 to 60 in good health and CMV-seronegative. The V call is TRBV6-1, the J call TRBJ2-6; D possibly corresponds to TRBD2 (6 bases). The CDR3 here is CASREGSAGANVLTF. CDR3 in DNA: TGTGCCAGCAGGGAGGGTTCAGCTGGGGCCAACGTCCTGACTTTC.